The sequence of this T cell receptor beta chain was determined in a study of cytomegalovirus exposure and HLA in healthy donors. Looking at the study overall: Caucasian-associated ancestry cluster membership applied to less than 85% of around 400 genotyped donors.

Primers: 60 Vbeta forward and 13 Jbeta reverse. The repertoire was sequenced with immunoSEQ multiplex PCR; TCRdb's copy has only in-frame clones and lacks some. The sample gives under 150,000 clones, around 80% of which show up once; about 3% is in the top ten. Study-level results: An analysis was carried out later, and it reportedly showed fewer N-insertions in an Asian-associated ancestry cluster than the 666-donor mean. Researchers counted 164 TCR beta chains as cytomegalovirus-associated. For most TCR sequences rarity was the rule, although some public TCRs occurred in many donors.

V was clipped by 8 bases and J by 6 bases, with 10 bases between them. Germline CDR1 MDHEN, CDR2 SYDVKM. The CDR3 contains 11 residues. Note on this clone: The antigen is not known.

Source material: PBMCs. This receptor was taken from a man younger than 45 in good health and CMV-seronegative. The chain combines TRBV28 with TRBJ1-1; the D is unclear. The CDR3 region is CASRAGAEAFF. Here the CDR3 DNA reads TGTGCCAGCCGGGCGGGCGCTGAAGCTTTCTTT.